The 12 T cell receptor beta chains in this list originate from one sample, sequenced in a study of technical replicates of blood from a few donors. Produced via immunoSEQ multiplex PCR; TCRdb's table is partial and in-frame only. This table has tens of thousands of clones, roughly 96% appearing once. Sequencing was carried out using T cells isolated from PBMCs. The receptors derive from a human donor in good health.

This chain uses TRBV4-1 with TRBJ1-2, with TRBD1 matching over 8 bases. CDR1 is MGHRA, CDR2 YSYEKL, per germline. This CDR3 spans 13 amino acids. With 5 bases clipped from V and 1 base from J, the junction kept 0 bases outside the gene matches. CDR3 residues: CASSTGGNYGYTF. CDR3 DNA: TGCGCCAGCAGCACAGGGGGTAACTATGGCTACACCTTC.

The chain is built from TRBV10-3 and TRBJ2-5, with TRBD1 identical over 8 bases. The CDR3 is made up of 16 amino acids. With 1 base clipped from V and 5 bases from J, the junction kept 9 bases outside the gene matches. Looked up from germline, CDR1 is ENHRY and CDR2 is SYGVKD. The CDR3 bases are TGTGCCATCAGTGAGTTTTCACAGGGGGTCAGGGAGACCCAGTACTTC. It encodes CAISEFSQGVRETQYF.

The chain uses TRBV5-6 and TRBJ1-2, with 7 positions matching TRBD1. CDR1 SGHDT and CDR2 YYEEEE come from the germline V gene. The CDR3 loop spans 16 amino acids. The V gene end was trimmed by 4 bases and the J gene end by 4 bases; junction bases not matched to a gene: 13. The DNA of the CDR3 is TGTGCCAGCAGCACCTTGACAGGGCCCACGAGCTATGGCTACACCTTC. It translates to CASSTLTGPTSYGYTF.

This rearrangement joins TRBV28 to TRBJ1-2; D remains unclear. The CDR3 is made up of 15 amino acids. Germline loops: CDR1 MDHEN, CDR2 SYDVKM. V was clipped by 1 base and J by 3 bases, with 12 bases between them. CDR3 protein: CASSLLGGQDYGYTF. The CDR3, as DNA: TGTGCCAGCAGTTTATTGGGAGGGCAGGACTATGGCTACACCTTC.

J is TRBJ2-7 and V is TRBV7-9; weak D call: TRBD2 (6 bases). This CDR3 comprises 14 residues. Deletions cut 3 bases from V and 5 bases from J, with 14 bases between. Looked up from germline, CDR1 is SEHNR and CDR2 is FQNEAQ (reference sequence). CDR3 DNA sequence: TGTGCCAGCAGCTTTAGCGGCACGGCCAACGAGCAGTACTTC. It translates to CASSFSGTANEQYF.

The chain is built from TRBV27 and TRBJ2-5; a possible D gene is TRBD2 (5 bases). Germline V CDR1 and CDR2: MNHEY, SMNVEV (reference sequence). The V end lost 3 bases, the J end lost 10 bases, and 15 bases lay between the germline ends. This CDR3 region has 13 residues. DNA for the CDR3: TGTGCCAGCAGTTTTCGCGGGCGATCACTCCAGTACTTC. Its translation: CASSFRGRSLQYF.

The gene calls are TRBV4-1 and TRBJ1-1; a possible D gene is TRBD1 (5 bases). Germline V lookup: CDR1 MGHRA, CDR2 YSYEKL. The V end was cut by 0 bases, the J end by 1 base, with 15 bases between. This CDR3 is built from 17 residues. The CDR3 DNA reads TGCGCCAGCAGCCAAGATAGAAGTAGGGGCGCGAACACTGAAGCTTTCTTT. This encodes CASSQDRSRGANTEAFF.

The gene calls are TRBV5-1 and TRBJ1-1, with D perhaps TRBD1 (5 bases). This CDR3 has 15 residues. With 7 bases removed from V and 2 bases from J, the gap between germline ends came to 18 bases. The V gene's germline CDR1 is SGHRS and CDR2 YFSETQ. The CDR3 DNA reads TGCGCCAGCGGTACCCAGGGCTCCTATAACACTGAAGCTTTCTTT. This encodes CASGTQGSYNTEAFF. The full variable domain, rest sourced from reference TRBV5-1 and TRBJ1-1, is KAGVTQTPRYLIKTRGQQVTLSCSPISGHRSVSWYQQTPGQGLQFLFEYFSETQRNKGNFPGRFSGRQFSNSRSEMNVSTLELGDSALYLCASGTQGSYNTEAFFGQGTRLTVV.

The gene calls are TRBV25-1 and TRBJ1-2; no clear D. The germline gives CDR1 MGHDK, CDR2 SYGVNS. CDR3 length: 17 residues. V shed 3 bases and J shed 5 bases, with 22 bases lying between them. The CDR3, as DNA: TGTGCCAGCAGTGATTACCCCGAGCGCGGGGAAGGATATGGCTACACCTTC. It specifies CASSDYPERGEGYGYTF.

V and J are TRBV19 and TRBJ1-5; no clear D gene. Germline V gene lookup returns CDR1 LNHDA and CDR2 SQIVND (reference sequence). This CDR3 spans 13 amino acids. The ends were cut back, 6 bases at V and 7 bases at J, with 13 bases in the middle. The DNA for the CDR3 is TGTGCCAGTAGCCGGGGTTTATACCAGCCCCAGCATTTT. Its protein product is CASSRGLYQPQHF. The full variable domain, its missing parts supplied by reference TRBV19 and TRBJ1-5, is DGGITQSPKYLFRKEGQNVTLSCEQNLNHDAMYWYRQDPGQGLRLIYYSQIVNDFQKGDIAEGYSVSREKKESFPLTVTSAQKNPTAFYLCASSRGLYQPQHFGDGTRLSIL.

The chain recombines TRBV7-6 with TRBJ2-2, with a possible D match to TRBD1 (6 bases). Germline CDR1 is SGHVS and CDR2 is FNYEAQ. Trimming shortened V by 5 bases and J by 3 bases, and 13 bases separated the two germline ends. The CDR3 extends over 15 amino acids. The CDR3 spells CASSPPQGYTGELFF. CDR3 DNA: TGTGCCAGCAGCCCGCCGCAGGGGTACACCGGGGAGCTGTTTTTT. The full variable domain, completed using reference TRBV7-6 and TRBJ2-2, is GAGVSQSPRYKVTKRGQDVALRCDPISGHVSLYWYRQALGQGPEFLTYFNYEAQQDKSGLPNDRFSAERPEGSISTLTIQRTEQRDSAMYRCASSPPQGYTGELFFGEGSRLTVL.

CDR3 sequence: CASSSETVPDTQYF. The CDR3 bases are TGTGCCAGCAGTTCTGAGACAGTTCCAGATACGCAGTATTTT. The genes are TRBV27 and TRBJ2-3, with D possibly matching TRBD1 (5 bases). There are 14 residues in the CDR3. V was trimmed by 4 bases and J by 4 bases, leaving 12 bases between them. Germline V gene data show CDR1 as MNHEY and CDR2 as SMNVEV (reference sequence).